These 22 T cell receptor beta chains were sequenced from one sample in a study of early stage breast cancer tumors. Some clones are missing from TCRdb's copy, which holds only in-frame ones; the method was immunoSEQ multiplex PCR. Of 69,000 or so clones detected, more than 70% appear once; the ten largest clones hold roughly 4.7%. Specimen: blood. The receptor source for this set is a person aged 35-50 years with breast cancer.

The chain links TRBV19 to TRBJ1-2, with TRBD1 matching over 9 bases. This CDR3 contains 13 residues. Germline assignment: CDR1 LNHDA and CDR2 SQIVND (reference sequence). V lost 5 bases and J lost 5; bases outside the gene matches: 3. This chain's CDR3 is CASSLGQGYGYTF. The DNA for the CDR3 is TGTGCCAGTAGTCTCGGACAGGGGTATGGCTACACCTTC.

In nucleotides, the CDR3 is TGTGCCAGCAGGCCCGCCAGGACAGATTACAATGAGCAGTTCTTC. Protein product: CASRPARTDYNEQFF. The V and J genes are TRBV6-5 and TRBJ2-1; weak D call: TRBD1 (6 bases). With 6 bases removed from V and 4 bases from J, the gap between germline ends came to 16 bases. Germline assignment: CDR1 MNHEY and CDR2 SVGAGI. The CDR3 has 15 residues.

This clone occurred once. This sequence joins TRBV28 and TRBJ1-1, with a weak D call TRBD1 (5 bases). This CDR3 has 12 residues. Germline CDR1 reads MDHEN; CDR2 reads SYDVKM. V dropped 2 bases and J dropped 7 bases, with 8 bases sitting between them. CDR3 sequence reads: CASSLGDGEAFF. CDR3 nucleotide sequence: TGTGCCAGCAGTTTAGGGGACGGTGAAGCTTTCTTT.

The chain employs TRBV6-6 and TRBJ2-1, with TRBD1 identical over 7 bases. V dropped 7 bases and J dropped 3; count of bases not matched to a gene: 12. CDR1 and CDR2 from the germline V gene are MNHNY and SVGAGI (reference sequence). The CDR3 runs to 16 residues. CDR3 DNA: TGTGCCAGCAAAACGACAGGGTCTGCGGTCTACAATGAGCAGTTCTTC. Translated, it gives CASKTTGSAVYNEQFF.

The chain employs TRBV13 and TRBJ2-5; TRBD2 matches 12 bases. The CDR3 is 17 amino acids. Trimming at V came to 5 bases and at J to 4 bases, leaving 11 bases not matched to a gene. Germline values: CDR1 PRHDT, CDR2 FYEKMQ (reference sequence). The CDR3 loop reads CASSVLSGTSGSETQYF. The CDR3 nucleotides read TGTGCCAGCAGCGTATTATCCGGGACTAGCGGGTCAGAGACCCAGTACTTC.

The J gene is TRBJ2-2, the V gene TRBV4-1; 7 nucleotides agree with TRBD2. The CDR3 has 18 residues. Germline CDR1 is MGHRA and CDR2 is YSYEKL. After removal of 0 bases from V and 1 base from J, the junction contained 8 bases not matched to a gene. This chain's CDR3 is CASSQEKALAENTGELFF. The CDR3 DNA follows: TGCGCCAGCAGCCAAGAGAAGGCCCTAGCGGAGAACACCGGGGAGCTGTTTTTT.

This clone appeared once. This chain uses TRBV30 with TRBJ1-5; TRBD1 matches at 7 bases. V lost 6 bases, J lost 5 bases, and 7 bases stayed unmatched. This CDR3 is built from 13 residues. In germline, CDR1 is GTSNPN, CDR2 SVGIG (reference sequence). Written as DNA, the CDR3 is TGTGCCTGCTCAGGGGGTCGTGATCAGCCCCAGCATTTT. It yields the protein CACSGGRDQPQHF.

The chain uses TRBV10-3 and TRBJ1-2; D is undetermined. Germline V lookup: CDR1 ENHRY, CDR2 SYGVKD. The CDR3 loop spans 15 amino acids. Trimming cost V 0 bases and J 6 bases, with 14 bases left between them. The CDR3 DNA sequence: TGTGCCATCAGTGAGTCGAATGGGATTAAGGATGGCTACACCTTC. The encoded protein is CAISESNGIKDGYTF.

The J gene is TRBJ2-2, the V gene TRBV5-1; D unresolved. The CDR3 runs to 15 residues. Trimming pared 0 bases from V and 0 bases from J, leaving 6 bases between. Germline loops: CDR1 SGHRS, CDR2 YFSETQ. CDR3 residues: CASSLAAPNTGELFF. Here the CDR3 DNA reads TGCGCCAGCAGCTTGGCAGCCCCGAACACCGGGGAGCTGTTTTTT.

This chain uses TRBV7-2 with TRBJ2-1; D ambiguous. Trimming left V 4 bases short and J 5 bases short, with 9 bases between. The CDR3 has 13 amino acids. Germline V gene lookup returns CDR1 SGHTA and CDR2 FQGNSA. As DNA, the CDR3 is TGTGCCAGCAGCTACACCCTCAACAATGAGCAGTTCTTC. This gives the protein CASSYTLNNEQFF.

CDR3: CASSGLGGNTGELFF. DNA for the CDR3: TGTGCCAGCAGTGGGTTAGGGGGCAACACCGGGGAGCTGTTTTTT. The chain is built from TRBV6-1 and TRBJ2-2; 7 bases are a match to TRBD1. Germline V CDR1 and CDR2: MNHNS, SASEGT. V gave up 4 bases and J gave up 2 bases; unmatched junction bases: 4. CDR3 length: 15 residues.

In nucleotides, the CDR3 is TGTGCCAGCACATCAAGGATCGCCTCCTACGAGCAGTACTTC. It specifies CASTSRIASYEQYF. This sequence joins TRBV28 and TRBJ2-7, with D hard to call. V lost 7 bases and J 0 bases, leaving 13 bases between the germline ends. CDR1 MDHEN and CDR2 SYDVKM come from the germline V gene. This CDR3 has 14 amino acids.

The rearrangement joins TRBV6-5 to TRBJ1-1; the D gene is possibly TRBD1 (6 bases). The CDR3 extends over 14 amino acids. The V end lost 5 bases, the J end lost 4 bases, and 14 bases lay between the germline ends. CDR1 and CDR2 from the germline V gene are MNHEY and SVGAGI. The CDR3 DNA sequence: TGTGCCAGCAGTCATGTACAGGGATCCACTGAAGCTTTCTTT. Translated, it gives CASSHVQGSTEAFF.

The CDR3 DNA reads as TGTGCCAGCAGCGGACTAGCGGGAGACTCCTACAATGAGCAGTTCTTC. Protein sequence: CASSGLAGDSYNEQFF. This chain links TRBV28 with TRBJ2-1; 13 bases align to TRBD2. Germline V lookup: CDR1 MDHEN, CDR2 SYDVKM. The CDR3 totals 16 residues. Germline trimming cut 6 bases from V and 0 bases from J; bases unmatched to any gene: 2.

The table lists this clone with a few counts. The chain carries TRBV5-1 and TRBJ2-7; TRBD1 aligns across 8 bases. The CDR3 has 16 residues. After removal of 2 bases from V and 6 bases from J, the junction contained 13 bases not matched to a gene. CDR1 SGHRS and CDR2 YFSETQ come from the germline V gene. CDR3 sequence (DNA): TGCGCCAGCAGCTTAGGCCCTGACAGGGGCCCCGCCGAGCAGTACTTC. Translating it yields CASSLGPDRGPAEQYF.

This clone was seen more than once but under ten times. The chain is built from TRBV7-3 and TRBJ1-1; 7 positions agree with TRBD1. The CDR3 has 11 residues. V was pared by 4 bases and J by 7 bases, with 0 bases of the junction left unmatched. CDR1 and CDR2 from the germline V gene are SGHTA and FQGTGA. In nucleotides, the CDR3 is TGTGCCAGCAGCTCAGGGGGTGAAGCTTTCTTT. Residues: CASSSGGEAFF. Full variable domain (remainder filled in from reference TRBV7-3 and TRBJ1-1): GAGVSQTPSNKVTEKGKYVELRCDPISGHTALYWYRQSLGQGPEFLIYFQGTGAADDSGLPNDRFFAVRPEGSVSTLKIQRTERGDSAVYLCASSSGGEAFFGQGTRLTVV.

This clone came up many times. The sample contains more than one DNA sequence encoding this CDR3. The chain recombines TRBV28 with TRBJ1-2, with no clear D. The CDR3 covers 11 residues. V was clipped by 4 bases and J by 2 bases, with 2 bases between them. CDR1 is MDHEN and CDR2 is SYDVKM in the germline V gene. The CDR3 region has the DNA TGTGCCAGCAGTTCGAACTATGGCTACACCTTC. Its protein is CASSSNYGYTF.

The chain uses TRBV30 and TRBJ2-2; TRBD2 matches at 8 bases. Germline CDR1 GTSNPN, CDR2 SVGIG (reference sequence). The junction had 6 bases not matched to a gene; V was cut back by 3 bases and J by 6 bases. The CDR3 has 14 residues. As DNA, the CDR3 is TGTGCCTGGAGGTCGGGACTAGTAGCCGGGGAGCTGTTTTTT. Its translation is CAWRSGLVAGELFF.

This chain uses TRBV9 with TRBJ2-7; 11 bases align to TRBD1. Germline-derived CDR1 and CDR2 are SGDLS and YYNGEE. The CDR3 length is 15 residues. V lost 0 bases to trimming and J lost 5 bases; unmatched junction nucleotides: 4. The CDR3 DNA sequence: TGTGCCAGCAGCGTAGTAGGACAGGGGGCCAACGAGCAGTACTTC. Its translation is CASSVVGQGANEQYF. Full variable domain (missing parts from reference TRBV9 and TRBJ2-7): DSGVTQTPKHLITATGQRVTLRCSPRSGDLSVYWYQQSLDQGLQFLIQYYNGEERAKGNILERFSAQQFPDLHSELNLSSLELGDSALYFCASSVVGQGANEQYFGPGTRLTVT.

CDR3 sequence reads: CASSEPRLAYEQYF. The DNA for the CDR3 is TGTGCCAGCAGTGAACCTAGGCTAGCCTACGAGCAGTACTTC. The V call is TRBV6-1, the J call TRBJ2-7; the D is unclear. Per germline, CDR1 MNHNS and CDR2 SASEGT. This CDR3 is built from 14 residues. Trimming removed 2 bases at V and 2 bases at J, with 10 bases between.

The chain joins TRBV28 to TRBJ2-7; 9 positions match TRBD1. Losses at the gene ends were 5 bases for V and 4 bases for J; bases not matched to a gene: 9. The CDR3 runs to 15 residues. CDR1 is MDHEN and CDR2 is SYDVKM in the germline V gene. This chain's CDR3 is CASSLTGTGQYEQYF. The CDR3 DNA sequence: TGTGCCAGCAGTCTAACCGGGACAGGGCAGTACGAGCAGTACTTC.

The chain links TRBV2 to TRBJ2-1, with 7 bases that match TRBD1. The CDR3 length is 12 residues. V lost 3 bases, J lost 15 bases, and 8 bases stayed unmatched. Germline CDR1 is SNHLY and CDR2 is FYNNEI. The DNA for the CDR3 is TGTGCCAGCAGTGAGACAGGGACCCCTTCGTTCTTC. It translates to CASSETGTPSFF.